In this sample, the clone carrying this T cell receptor beta chain turned up a few times. Its target is not known. MiXCR, applied by TCRdb to the 5' RACE reads, yields one record per CDR3 protein. The table includes 1.5 million to 2 million distinct CDR3 sequences, around a third detected once. The sample comes from a study of identical twins. There were only healthy Caucasians among the donors. CDR3 length: 16 residues. Trimming removed 3 bases at V and 0 bases at J, with 15 bases between. Germline CDR1 is SGHTA and CDR2 is FQGNSA. General study points: Weaker excess twin sharing was observed in beta out-of-frame sequences.

The chain couples TRBV7-2 to TRBJ2-7; D uncertain. The specimen sequenced was cord blood. This receptor was identified in a newborn girl in good health. The CDR3 protein is CASSFSGRVSSYEQYF. The CDR3 DNA sequence: TGTGCCAGCAGCTTTTCCGGCCGGGTAAGCTCCTACGAGCAGTACTTC.